These T cell receptor beta chains were read from a single sample in a study of blood T cells in healthy people across ages. TCRdb reprocessed the 5' RACE reads via MiXCR and lists one record per CDR3 protein. The sample consists of 1.6 million or so distinct CDR3 sequences, almost 35% of them appearing once. Sequences were obtained from blood. Receptors originate from a woman aged 25 to 39 in good health. CDR3s include the opening cysteine and the closing phenylalanine or tryptophan. D genes are given only for firm matches. Clone size, where shown, is once, few, many, or a class for clones that have expanded.

TRBD2 . TRBJ2-7 TRBV6-6 TGTGCCAGCAAAGAGAGGGACTATATAGACGAGCAGTACTTC CASKERDYIDEQYF
. . TRBJ2-1 TRBV20-1 TGCAGTGCTAGAGATACAGAGAACTCCTACAATGAGCAGTTCTTC CSARDTENSYNEQFF
. many TRBJ1-2 TRBV4-1 TGCGCCAGCAGCCAAGATGAATTCAGTCAGGGGAGATATGGCTACACCTTC CASSQDEFSQGRYGYTF
TRBD2 . TRBJ2-7 TRBV5-1 TGCGCCAGCAGCCAACGGGCTAGCGGGGGCGGCGCTGAGCAGTACTTC CASSQRASGGGAEQYF
. few TRBJ1-5 TRBV27 TGTGCCAGCAGTCCTGGGACACCCGGAGCCTCTAGCAATCAGCCCCAGCATTTT CASSPGTPGASSNQPQHF
. . TRBJ2-3 TRBV5-1 TGCGCCAGCAGCTTGTTGGGGGGCGGGAGCACAGATACGCAGTATTTT CASSLLGGGSTDTQYF
TRBD2 . TRBJ2-1 TRBV7-3 TGTGCCAGCAGCTTAGTCGGGGGGGCGGGAGAGACCCAGTTCTTC CASSLVGGAGETQFF
. few TRBJ2-5 TRBV20-1 TGCAGTGCTGGGGATTTTCTTCAAGAGACCCAGTACTTC CSAGDFLQETQYF
. few TRBJ2-6 TRBV7-6 TGTGCCAGCAGCAGCCCCACAGGGACTCCCTCTGGGGCCAACGTCCTGACTTTC CASSSPTGTPSGANVLTF
. . TRBJ2-1 TRBV2 TGTGCCAGCTCTAGGGCGGCCGCCTACAATGAGCAGTTCTTC CASSRAAAYNEQFF
. . TRBJ2-7 TRBV6-2/TRBV6-3 TGTGCCAGCAGTGCCTTACTAGCTTCTCCCTACGAGCAGTACTTC CASSALLASPYEQYF
TRBD2 once TRBJ2-5 TRBV7-7 TGTGCCAGCAGCTTAGCCAGCGGACTAGCGGCTCAAGAGATCCAGTACTTC CASSLASGLAAQEIQYF
. many TRBJ1-2 TRBV20-1 TGCAGTGCTAGATATTACTTAGGTGGCTACACCTTC CSARYYLGGYTF
. . TRBJ1-5 TRBV28 TGTGCCAGCAGCGTAACGATCGGGCAGCCCCAGCATTTT CASSVTIGQPQHF
. many TRBJ2-5 TRBV29-1 TGCAGCGTTTCCCAAGAGACCCAGTACTTC CSVSQETQYF
. few TRBJ2-1 TRBV3-1 TGTGCCAGCAGCCAAGCGGCGGGTGGGCAGTTCTTC CASSQAAGGQFF
TRBD2 many TRBJ2-3 TRBV12-3/TRBV12-4 TGTGCCAGCAGTCCGGGACTAGCGGGAGGAAGAGATACGCAGTATTTT CASSPGLAGGRDTQYF
TRBD2 . TRBJ2-7 TRBV7-9 TGTGCCAGCAGCCCTAACCTAGCGGTTCTGTACGAGCAGTACTTC CASSPNLAVLYEQYF
TRBD1 . TRBJ2-7 TRBV9 TGTGCCAGCTCCCCTGTGGGACAGGGACCCTACGAGCAGTACTTC CASSPVGQGPYEQYF
. few TRBJ1-6 TRBV2 TGTGCCAGCAAGATGGAAGGGAAGATTCGTAATTCACCCCTCCACTTT CASKMEGKIRNSPLHF
TRBD1 few TRBJ2-5 TRBV6-1 TGTGCCAGCAGGGGACAGGGTGGGTTGGAGACCCAGTACTTC CASRGQGGLETQYF
. few TRBJ2-1 TRBV20-1 TGCAGTGCTAGAGGCGAGCACTTTGGCGGCGGGACCTACAATGAGCAGTTCTTC CSARGEHFGGGTYNEQFF
. once TRBJ1-2 TRBV28 TGTGCCAGCAGTTTTCGCAGCGAATCGTATGGCTACACCTTC CASSFRSESYGYTF
. . TRBJ2-3 TRBV24-1 TGTGCCACCCAGGGACTGGGCACAGATACGCAGTATTTT CATQGLGTDTQYF
. . TRBJ1-4 TRBV7-9 TGTGCCAGCAGCGAGACTCGCCCAGGGGAGGACGAAAAACTGTTTTTT CASSETRPGEDEKLFF
TRBD1 . TRBJ1-1 TRBV7-9 TGTGCCAGCAGGCCAGGACAGGCCACTGAAGCTTTCTTT CASRPGQATEAFF
. . TRBJ2-7 TRBV25-1 TGTGCCAGCCCCCCCGTGGCAGGCTCCTACGAGCAGTACTTC CASPPVAGSYEQYF
. . TRBJ2-1 TRBV30 TGTGCCCGGAGTCGAGCGGGTGGTTACAATGAGCAGTTCTTC CARSRAGGYNEQFF
TRBD2 few TRBJ2-5 TRBV9 TGTGCCAGCAGCGTAGCGGTAGCGGGAGGTCCAGGGGAGACCCAGTACTTC CASSVAVAGGPGETQYF
. . TRBJ1-1 TRBV20-1 TGCAGTGCTAGAGCCGACTCGGCGGGCACTGAAGCTTTCTTT CSARADSAGTEAFF
TRBD1 few TRBJ2-5 TRBV4-2 TGTGCCAGCAGCCCTGGACAGGGTTACGAGGAGACCCAGTACTTC CASSPGQGYEETQYF
. . TRBJ2-7 TRBV3-1 TGTGCCAGCAGCGGGACATTCCACTCCTACGAGCAGTACTTC CASSGTFHSYEQYF
. . TRBJ2-1 TRBV5-1 TGCGCCAGCAGCTTGGGCCGGGACGGCAAAAAGTTCTTC CASSLGRDGKKFF
TRBD2 . TRBJ2-1 TRBV7-2 TGTGCCGGCAGTCAACTCACAGCGGGAGGTGAGCAGTTCTTC CAGSQLTAGGEQFF
. few TRBJ2-5 TRBV20-1 TGCAGACCTGGGGGTAGCGGCCAAGAGACCCAGTACTTC CRPGGSGQETQYF
. . TRBJ1-2 TRBV30 TGTGCCTGCCACCCTCGGGACTCCCAGGGCTACACCTTC CACHPRDSQGYTF
. . TRBJ1-1 TRBV3-1 TGTGCCAGCAGCTTAACAGGGTACGGGAACACTGAAGCTTTCTTT CASSLTGYGNTEAFF
. many TRBJ2-1 TRBV18 TGTGCCAGCTCACCACCTTCCGGGATCAATGAGCAGTTCTTC CASSPPSGINEQFF
TRBD1 . TRBJ2-1 TRBV15 TGTGCCACCAGCAGCGCGTTGTGGGGACAGGGGAAGAGCTCCTACAATGAGCAGTTCTTC CATSSALWGQGKSSYNEQFF
TRBD2 many TRBJ2-1 TRBV7-3 TGTGCCAGCAGCTTAGGCGGGAGCCCAATTGCAGAGCAGTTCTTC CASSLGGSPIAEQFF
. . TRBJ2-5 TRBV5-6 TGTGCCAGCAGCCCTACAGGCAGGGGGGGTCGCGAGACCCAGTACTTC CASSPTGRGGRETQYF
TRBD2 . TRBJ2-7 TRBV12-3/TRBV12-4 TGTGCCAGCAGTTCGCTACTAGCGGGAGGCTCCTACGAGCAGTACTTC CASSSLLAGGSYEQYF